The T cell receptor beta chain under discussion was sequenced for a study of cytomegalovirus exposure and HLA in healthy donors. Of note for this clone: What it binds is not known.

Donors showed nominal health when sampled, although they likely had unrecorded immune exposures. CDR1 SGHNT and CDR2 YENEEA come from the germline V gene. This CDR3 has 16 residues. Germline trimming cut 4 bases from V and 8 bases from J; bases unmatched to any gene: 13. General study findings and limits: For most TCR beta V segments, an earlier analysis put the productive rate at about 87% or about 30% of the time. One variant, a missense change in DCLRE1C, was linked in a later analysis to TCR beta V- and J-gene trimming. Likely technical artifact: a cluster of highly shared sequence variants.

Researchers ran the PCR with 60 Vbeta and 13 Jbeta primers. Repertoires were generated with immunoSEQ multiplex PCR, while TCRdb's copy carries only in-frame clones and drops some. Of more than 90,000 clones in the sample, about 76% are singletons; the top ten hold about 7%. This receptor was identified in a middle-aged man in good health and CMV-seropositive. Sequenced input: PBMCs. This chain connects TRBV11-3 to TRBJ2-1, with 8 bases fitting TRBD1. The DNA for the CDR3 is TGTGCCAGCAGCTCTTCTACTGGGACAGGCTTCTATGAGCAGTTCTTC. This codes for CASSSSTGTGFYEQFF.